Reported below is one T cell receptor (beta chain). Antigen specificity is unknown. Trimming left V 0 bases short and J 0 bases short, with 9 bases between. CDR1 is SGHTS and CDR2 is YDEGEE in the germline V gene. This CDR3 region has 15 residues. The table came from immunoSEQ multiplex PCR; TCRdb's copy has only in-frame clones and leaves some out. Of around 72,000 clones in the sample, under 95% were seen once. The sample originates from a study of siplizumab effects on memory and regulatory T cells. Findings and caveats of the study: Siplizumab brought about a significant reduction in alloreactive sequences traceable to unstimulated CD4+ memory cells. Memory cells seemed less diverse than naive T cells, which also seemed major contributors to the alloresponse. The average Treg-derived proportion among mappable alloreactive CD4+ clones was 65% to 80% with siplizumab versus under 35% in controls.

V and J are TRBV5-8 and TRBJ1-1; D is unclear. Sequencing was carried out using CD8+ T cells sorted from blood. The TCR comes from a human donor in good health. Written as DNA, the CDR3 is TGTGCCAGCAGCTTGGCGACAAGCATGAACACTGAAGCTTTCTTT. This gives the protein CASSLATSMNTEAFF. Complete variable domain (other parts from reference TRBV5-8 and TRBJ1-1): EAGVTQSPTHLIKTRGQQATLRCSPISGHTSVYWYQQALGLGLQFLLWYDEGEERNRGNFPPRFSGRQFPNYSSELNVNALELEDSALYLCASSLATSMNTEAFFGQGTRLTVV.